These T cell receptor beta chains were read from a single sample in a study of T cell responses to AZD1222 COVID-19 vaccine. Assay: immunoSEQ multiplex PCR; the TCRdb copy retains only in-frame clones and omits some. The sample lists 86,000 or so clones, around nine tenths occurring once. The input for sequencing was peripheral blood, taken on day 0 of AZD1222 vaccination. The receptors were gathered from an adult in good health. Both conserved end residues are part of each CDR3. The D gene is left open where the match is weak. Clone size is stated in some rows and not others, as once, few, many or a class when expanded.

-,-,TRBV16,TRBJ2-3,TGTGCCAGCAGCCAGACCGGGACTAGCACAGATACGCAGTATTTT,CASSQTGTSTDTQYF
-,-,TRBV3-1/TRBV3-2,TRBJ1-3,TGTGCCAGCAGCTACGGGACCGCCCCGGGAAACACCATATATTTT,CASSYGTAPGNTIYF
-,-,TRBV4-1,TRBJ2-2,TGCGCCAGCAGCCAGGATCCCTTAGTTGCAACCGGGGAGCTGTTTTTT,CASSQDPLVATGELFF
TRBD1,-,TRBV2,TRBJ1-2,TGTGCCAGCAGTTTCGGACAGGGCGGAATTAACTATGGCTACACCTTC,CASSFGQGGINYGYTF
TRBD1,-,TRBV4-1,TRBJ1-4,TGCGCCAGCAGCCAAGAGGGGACAGGGGGAAGTGAAAAACTGTTTTTT,CASSQEGTGGSEKLFF
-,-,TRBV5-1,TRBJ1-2,TGCGCCAGCAGCCCCGGGACACCCCAGGTCTATGGCTACACCTTC,CASSPGTPQVYGYTF
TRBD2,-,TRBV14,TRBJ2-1,TGTGCCAGCAGCCAAGGAAAGGGTAGCGGGAGGCTCCAAGGTGAGCAGTTCTTC,CASSQGKGSGRLQGEQFF
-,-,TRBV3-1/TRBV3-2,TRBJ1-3,TGTGCCAGCAGCCACCTCTCCGCCCCAGCGAACACCATATATTTT,CASSHLSAPANTIYF
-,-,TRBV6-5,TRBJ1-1,TGTGCCAGCAGTTACACGGCAGCTAACACTGAAGCTTTCTTT,CASSYTAANTEAFF
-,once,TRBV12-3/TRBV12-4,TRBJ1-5,TGTGCCAGCAGTTCTACGACTCAGCCCCAGCATTTT,CASSSTTQPQHF
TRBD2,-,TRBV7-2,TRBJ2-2,TGTGCCAGCAGGCCCGGACTAGCCACCGGGGAGCTGTTTTTT,CASRPGLATGELFF
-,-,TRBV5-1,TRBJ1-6,TGCGCCAGCTCCCCCGGGAGAGGCAATTCACCCCTCCACTTT,CASSPGRGNSPLHF
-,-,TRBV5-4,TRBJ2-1,TGTGCCAGCAGCTTGCGACAGGGAGGGGGGGATGAGCAGTTCTTC,CASSLRQGGGDEQFF
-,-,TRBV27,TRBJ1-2,TGTGCCAGCACCCCGGCGGGGGCGCGTTACTATGGCTACACCTTC,CASTPAGARYYGYTF
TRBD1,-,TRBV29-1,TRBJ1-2,TGCAGCGTTCGACAACAGGGGGCCTATGGCTACACCTTC,CSVRQQGAYGYTF
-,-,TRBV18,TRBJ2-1,TGTGCCAGCTCACGGAATTACGGTGACAATGAGCAGTTCTTC,CASSRNYGDNEQFF
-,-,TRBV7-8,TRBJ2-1,TGTGCCAGCAGCCCTAATCGCAATGAGCAGTTCTTC,CASSPNRNEQFF
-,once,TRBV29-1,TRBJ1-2,TGCAGCGTAGCGGACAGCTATGGCTACACCTTC,CSVADSYGYTF
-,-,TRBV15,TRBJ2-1,TGTGCCACCAGCAGAGATTTTCGGCAGGCACGCTCCTACAATGAGCAGTTCTTC,CATSRDFRQARSYNEQFF
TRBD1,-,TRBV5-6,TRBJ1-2,TGTGCCAGCAGCGGGGACAGGGGGAACTATGGCTACACCTTC,CASSGDRGNYGYTF
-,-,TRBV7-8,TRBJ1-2,TGTGCCAGCAGCTTAAGACCGGGCACCATTAACTATGGCTACACCTTC,CASSLRPGTINYGYTF
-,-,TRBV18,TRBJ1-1,TGTGCCAGCTCTCCGGCTCTGAACACTGAAGCTTTCTTT,CASSPALNTEAFF
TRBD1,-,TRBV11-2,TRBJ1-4,TGTGCCAGCAGCTTGGGGGACAGGGGGCTGGGAAAACTGTTTTTT,CASSLGDRGLGKLFF
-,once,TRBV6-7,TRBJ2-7,TGTGCCAGCACCCGAAGGACAGCTCACTACGAGCAGTACTTC,CASTRRTAHYEQYF
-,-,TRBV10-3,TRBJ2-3,TGTGCCACAGAAGGGTGGGAGGGGGCAGATACGCAGTATTTT,CATEGWEGADTQYF
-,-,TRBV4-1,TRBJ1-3,TGCGCCAGCAGCCAAGCCGCAGCTAGCTCTGGAAACACCATATATTTT,CASSQAAASSGNTIYF
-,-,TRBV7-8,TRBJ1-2,TGTGCCAGCAGCTTAAGGGCGGGGGGCTCTAACTATGGCTACACCTTC,CASSLRAGGSNYGYTF
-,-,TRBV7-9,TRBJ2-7,TGTGCCAGCAGCAAAAACAGGGAGTGGGACGAGCAGTACTTC,CASSKNREWDEQYF
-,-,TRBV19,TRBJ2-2,TGTGCCAGTAGGTTTAACAGGAACACCGGGGAGCTGTTTTTT,CASRFNRNTGELFF
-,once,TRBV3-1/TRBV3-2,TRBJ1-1,TGTGCCAGCAGACTGGGGTTAAACACTGAAGCTTTCTTT,CASRLGLNTEAFF
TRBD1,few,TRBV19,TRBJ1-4,TGTGCCAGTAGACCCCAGGGGGGCAATCACAATGAAAAACTGTTTTTT,CASRPQGGNHNEKLFF
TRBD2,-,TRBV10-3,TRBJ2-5,TGTGCCACCGGACTAGCGGGACAAGAGACCCAGTACTTC,CATGLAGQETQYF
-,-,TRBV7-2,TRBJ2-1,TGTGCCAGCAGCTTAGAGCTAGCCGGCAATGAGCAGTTCTTC,CASSLELAGNEQFF
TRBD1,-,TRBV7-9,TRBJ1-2,TGTGCCAGCCGGTCCTCGGGACAGCCTAACTATGGCTACACCTTC,CASRSSGQPNYGYTF
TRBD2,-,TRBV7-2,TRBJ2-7,TGTGCCAGCAGCCCATCCTTCGGCGGGGGGTACGAGCAGTACTTC,CASSPSFGGGYEQYF
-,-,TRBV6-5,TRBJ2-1,TGTGCCAGCAGCTATTCTGGGGGGGCCCACAATGAGCAGTTCTTC,CASSYSGGAHNEQFF
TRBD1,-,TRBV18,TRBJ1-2,TGTGCCAGCTCACCTCAGGGACAGGGGGAAAATGGCTACACCTTC,CASSPQGQGENGYTF
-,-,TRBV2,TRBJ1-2,TGTGCCAGCAGTGAATCACAGGGAATCTATGGCTACACCTTC,CASSESQGIYGYTF
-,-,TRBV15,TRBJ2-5,TGTGCCACCAGCAGAGATCTTGGTGAGACCCAGTACTTC,CATSRDLGETQYF
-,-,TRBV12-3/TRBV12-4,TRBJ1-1,TGTGCCAGCAGCCCCCGCGACCCACCTGAAGCTTTCTTT,CASSPRDPPEAFF
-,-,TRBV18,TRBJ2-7,TGTGCCAGCTCACCAGGGGTCTACGAGCAGTACTTC,CASSPGVYEQYF
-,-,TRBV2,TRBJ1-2,TGTGCCAGCAGTAATGAGGGGCTGCATTTCTATGGCTACACCTTC,CASSNEGLHFYGYTF
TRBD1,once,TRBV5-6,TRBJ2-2,TGTGCCAGCAGCCCCAGGACAGGGGAGACCGGGGAGCTGTTTTTT,CASSPRTGETGELFF
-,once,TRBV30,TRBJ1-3,TGTGCCTGGAGTGTACTAGGGGGGGTCGGAAACACCATATATTTT,CAWSVLGGVGNTIYF
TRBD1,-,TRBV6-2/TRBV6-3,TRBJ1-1,TGTGCCAGCAGTTACAATATGGCAGGGGGTAGCACTGAAGCTTTCTTT,CASSYNMAGGSTEAFF
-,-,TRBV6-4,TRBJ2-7,TGTGCCAGCAGTGGCGTCAGGGGGGGTTCCTACGAGCAGTACTTC,CASSGVRGGSYEQYF
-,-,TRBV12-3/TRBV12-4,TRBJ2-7,TGTGCCAGCAGCCGAGCTAGGGAGCAGTACTTC,CASSRAREQYF
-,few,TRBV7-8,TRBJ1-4,TGTGCCAGCAGCCGGTCAACTAATGAAAAACTGTTTTTT,CASSRSTNEKLFF
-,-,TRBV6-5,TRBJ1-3,TGTGCCAGCAGTTCCCTCACTCTAGGAAACACCATATATTTT,CASSSLTLGNTIYF
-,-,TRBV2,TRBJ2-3,TGTGCCAGCAGTGTTGGGGGGGCGCGGACAGATACGCAGTATTTT,CASSVGGARTDTQYF
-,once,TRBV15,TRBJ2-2,TGTGCCACCAGCAGCCCGGGACAGAACACCGGGGAGCTGTTTTTT,CATSSPGQNTGELFF
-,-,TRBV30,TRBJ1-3,TGTGCCTGGGATCCTTGGGGCTCTGGAAACACCATATATTTT,CAWDPWGSGNTIYF
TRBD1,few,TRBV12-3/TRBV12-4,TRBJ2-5,TGTGCCAGCAGACAGGGGGTTAAAGAGACCCAGTACTTC,CASRQGVKETQYF
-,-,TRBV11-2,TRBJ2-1,TGTGCCAGCAGCTTAGAGAGTCGGAGGGCCTACAATGAGCAGTTCTTC,CASSLESRRAYNEQFF
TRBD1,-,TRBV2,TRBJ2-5,TGTGCCAGCAGTGTCAGGGGGCAAGAGACCCAGTACTTC,CASSVRGQETQYF